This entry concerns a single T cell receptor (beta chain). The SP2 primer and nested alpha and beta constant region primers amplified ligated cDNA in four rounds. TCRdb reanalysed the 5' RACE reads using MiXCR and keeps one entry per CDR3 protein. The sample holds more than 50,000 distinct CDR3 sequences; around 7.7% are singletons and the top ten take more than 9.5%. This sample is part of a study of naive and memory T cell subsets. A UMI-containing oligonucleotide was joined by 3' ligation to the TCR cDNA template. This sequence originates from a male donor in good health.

In DNA form, the CDR3 reads TGCAGCGCGGGTGGAGGATACGAGCAGTACTTC. Its translation is CSAGGGYEQYF. V is TRBV29-1 and J is TRBJ2-7; the D gene is possibly TRBD2 (5 bases). The CDR3 is 11 residues long. The germline V gene has CDR1 SQVTM and CDR2 ANQGSEA. Trimming took off 7 bases at V and 4 bases at J, with 11 bases between the two ends.